One sample yielded the 10 T cell receptor beta chains listed below, sequenced in a study of T cell clonality in common variable immunodeficiency. Antigens for these TCRs are unknown. Assay: immunoSEQ multiplex PCR; the TCRdb copy retains only in-frame clones and omits some. This record lists about 34,000 clones, none seen once only, and the top ten clones contain about 26%. The study, taken as a whole, reports: Reportedly, TCR beta sequences from common variable immunodeficiency showed fewer deletions and N-nucleotide insertions.

The sample was peripheral blood mononuclear cells. These receptors all stem from a human donor with common variable immunodeficiency.

Remarks on this clone: The read halts 3 residues ahead of the CDR3 end, with the missing end drawn from the germline J gene. This chain joins TRBV19 and TRBJ2-7; TRBD1 might be the D (7 bases). Trimming removed 9 bases at V and 2 bases at J, with 17 bases between. Germline V gene data show CDR1 as LNHDA and CDR2 as SQIVND (reference sequence). The CDR3 loop spans 14 amino acids. This CDR3 reads CASTRSGGPYEQYF. The CDR3 DNA, read in part, is TGTGCCAGCACAAGGTCAGGGGGGCCCTACGAG.

There are many counts of this clone. The CDR3 end is not reached by the read, which stops 3 residues before it; the germline J gene fills it in. The chain carries TRBV2 and TRBJ2-1; TRBD1 aligns across 11 bases. J gave up 9 bases and V 3 bases, and 4 bases lay outside the gene matches. Germline V lookup: CDR1 SNHLY, CDR2 FYNNEI. CDR3 length: 14 residues. The DNA read from the CDR3 is TGTGCCAGCAGTGAGGGGACAGGGGGGAGTGAG. It codes for CASSEGTGGSE. The whole CDR3 is CASSEGTGGSEQFF.

As concerns this clone: Sequencing ends 3 residues short of the CDR3 end; the germline J gene provides the rest. This rearrangement joins TRBV20-1 to TRBJ1-1, with 11 bases aligning to TRBD1. CDR1 DFQATT and CDR2 SNEGSKA come from the germline V gene (reference sequence). This CDR3 spans 15 amino acids. V was clipped by 0 bases and J by 5 bases; unmatched bases: 5. The CDR3 reads CSAREGTGGGTEAFF. The DNA read from the CDR3 is TGCAGTGCTAGAGAGGGGACAGGGGGGGGGACTGAA.

This clone was observed many times. Read data end 3 residues before the CDR3 end; the end is taken from the germline J gene. This chain uses TRBV12-3 or TRBV12-4 with TRBJ1-6, with unresolved D. The CDR3 contains 14 residues. V was shortened by 2 bases and J by 7 bases, with 9 bases between the two germline ends. The CDR3: CASSLSTGNSPLHF. The sequenced CDR3 bases are TGTGCCAGCAGTTTATCTACGGGGAATTCACCC.

This clone came up a few times. The read finishes 3 residues shy of the CDR3 end, and the germline J gene is used to complete it. This chain uses TRBV20-1 with TRBJ2-7, with TRBD2 as a possible D gene (7 bases). The CDR3 is 12 residues long. The V end lost 1 base, the J end lost 6 bases, and 10 bases lay between the germline ends. Germline V gives CDR1 DFQATT, CDR2 SNEGSKA (reference sequence). The sequenced CDR3 bases are TGCAGTGCTAGAGGGGGGGGCGTCGAG. Protein sequence: CSARGGGVE. The whole CDR3 sequence is CSARGGGVEQYF.

This clone showed up just a few times. The sequence runs out 3 residues before the end of the CDR3; the remainder is reconstructed from the germline J gene. The J gene is TRBJ2-3, the V gene TRBV30; tentative D call: TRBD2 (7 bases). Germline V gene data show CDR1 as GTSNPN and CDR2 as SVGIG (reference sequence). The CDR3 sequence is 13 residues long. The germline V and J ends were trimmed by 8 bases and 4 bases, with 16 bases remaining between them. The sequenced CDR3 bases are TGTGCCCGCCGGGGGGCGGGAGCAGATACG. It specifies CARRGAGADT. The full CDR3 protein reads CARRGAGADTQYF.

This clone was seen ten or more times. The sequenced fragment ends 3 residues before the CDR3 boundary, so the rest is inferred from the germline J gene. The chain couples TRBV7-9 to TRBJ2-7, with TRBD1 as a possible D gene (6 bases). With 4 bases removed from V and 2 bases from J, the gap between germline ends came to 12 bases. The CDR3 is 14 amino acids. CDR1 is SEHNR and CDR2 is FQNEAQ in the germline V gene (reference sequence). The sequenced part of the CDR3 DNA is TGTGCCAGCAGCTCAAGGACAGAGGCCTACGAG. Protein: CASSSRTEAYE. The CDR3 in full is CASSSRTEAYEQYF.

Details on this clone: The read finishes 3 residues shy of the CDR3 end, and the germline J gene is used to complete it. The chain combines TRBV18 with TRBJ2-2, with D possibly matching TRBD2 (6 bases). CDR1 and CDR2 from the germline V gene are KGHSH and LQKENI. There are 15 residues in the CDR3. V dropped 4 bases and J dropped 4 bases, with 13 bases sitting between them. CDR3 amino acids: CASSRASDRTGELFF. CDR3 DNA, as far as it was read: TGTGCCAGCTCACGTGCTAGCGATCGCACCGGGGAG.

This clone came up a few times. The CDR3 end falls 3 residues outside the read, so it is completed with the germline J gene. This chain links TRBV30 with TRBJ1-2; TRBD1 matches 7 bases. The V and J ends lost 3 bases and 7 bases, in that order; junction bases with no gene match: 11. This CDR3 spans 14 amino acids. Germline lookup yields CDR1 GTSNPN and CDR2 SVGIG (reference sequence). This chain's CDR3 is CAWRLKDRVIGYTF. CDR3 DNA, as far as it was read: TGTGCCTGGAGGCTCAAAGACAGGGTCATTGGC. The full variable domain, with the rest looked up from reference TRBV30 and TRBJ1-2, is SQTIHQWPATLVQPVGSPLSLECTVEGTSNPNLYWYRQAAGRGLQLLFYSVGIGQISSEVPQNLSASRPQDRQFILSSKKLLLSDSGFYLCAWRLKDRVIGYTFGSGTRLTVV.

As regards this clone: From the germline J gene comes the end of the CDR3, since the read stops 3 residues before it. The gene calls are TRBV11-2 and TRBJ2-7; possibly TRBD2 for D (6 bases). V was shortened by 5 bases and J by 2 bases, with 10 bases between the two germline ends. The CDR3 has 13 amino acids. Germline CDR1 is SGHAT and CDR2 is FQNNGV. The covered CDR3 bases are TGTGCCAGCAGCCGGGGGTTACCCTACGAG. Its protein is CASSRGLPYE. The entire CDR3 protein is CASSRGLPYEQYF.